This T cell receptor beta chain emerged from a study of T-cell reconstitution after alpha-beta-depleted transplantation in children. This clonotype was counted only a few times. Preparation of the TCRbeta library was carried out with unique molecular identifiers. TCRdb analysed the PCR reads with MiXCR anew, one entry per CDR3 protein. The sample has hundreds of thousands of distinct CDR3 sequences, over 15% seen once. In germline, CDR1 is GTSNPN, CDR2 SVGIG (reference sequence). Trimming pared 0 bases from V and 3 bases from J, leaving 6 bases between. This CDR3 region has 12 residues. The rearrangement joins TRBV30 to TRBJ2-7; D not resolved. The sequence was collected from a human donor who donated a stem cell graft to a child with acute myeloid leukemia. Sequenced material: PBMCs from the stem cell graft donor, taken from the stem cell graft. CDR3: CAWSVLGYEQYF. The CDR3 DNA sequence: TGTGCCTGGAGTGTGCTTGGCTACGAGCAGTACTTC.